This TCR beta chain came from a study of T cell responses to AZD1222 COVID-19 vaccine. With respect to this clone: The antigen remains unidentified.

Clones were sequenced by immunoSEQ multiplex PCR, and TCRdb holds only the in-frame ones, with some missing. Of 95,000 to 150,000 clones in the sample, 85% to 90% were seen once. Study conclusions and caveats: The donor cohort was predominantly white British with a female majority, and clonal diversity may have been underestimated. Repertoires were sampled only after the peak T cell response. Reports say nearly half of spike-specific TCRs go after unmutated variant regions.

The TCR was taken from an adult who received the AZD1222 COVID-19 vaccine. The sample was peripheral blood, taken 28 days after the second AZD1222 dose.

The CDR3 region is CASSYSETEGFGNTIYF. The CDR3 bases are TGTGCCAGCAGTTACTCGGAGACAGAGGGCTTCGGAAACACCATATATTTT. J is TRBJ1-3 and V is TRBV6-2 or TRBV6-3, with D possibly being TRBD1 (5 bases). V dropped 0 bases and J dropped 4 bases, with 16 bases sitting between them. Germline CDR1 reads MNHEY; CDR2 reads SVGEGT. The CDR3 sequence is 17 residues long.